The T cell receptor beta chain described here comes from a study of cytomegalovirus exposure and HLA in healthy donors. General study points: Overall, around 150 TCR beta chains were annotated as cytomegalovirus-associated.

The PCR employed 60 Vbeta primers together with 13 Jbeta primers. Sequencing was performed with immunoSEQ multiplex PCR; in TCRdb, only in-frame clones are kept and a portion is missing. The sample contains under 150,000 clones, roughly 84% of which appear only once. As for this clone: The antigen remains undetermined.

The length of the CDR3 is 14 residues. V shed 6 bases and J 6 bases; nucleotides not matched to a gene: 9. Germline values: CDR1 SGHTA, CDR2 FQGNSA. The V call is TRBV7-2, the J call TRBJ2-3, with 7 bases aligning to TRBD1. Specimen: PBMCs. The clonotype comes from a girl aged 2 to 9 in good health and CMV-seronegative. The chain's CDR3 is CASSSQGILDTQYF. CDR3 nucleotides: TGTGCCAGCAGTTCACAGGGGATTCTCGATACGCAGTATTTT. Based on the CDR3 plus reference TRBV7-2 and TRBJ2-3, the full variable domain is GAGVSQSPSNKVTEKGKDVELRCDPISGHTALYWYRQSLGQGLEFLIYFQGNSAPDKSGLPSDRFSAERTGGSVSTLTIQRTQQEDSAVYLCASSSQGILDTQYFGPGTRLTVL.